The entry below describes one T cell receptor beta chain. This clonotype was counted ten times or more. The clone's antigen remains unknown. Within one base of it there is no much larger clone, and no base qualities were kept. Library generation was performed with PCR. These reads were obtained on an Illumina HiSeq 2500. TCR library preparation used molecular barcoding, with unique molecular identifiers applied to normalize quantification of the TCRbeta repertoire. TCRdb ran its own pipeline on the public reads, namely fastp trimming at Q25 and MiXCR clone calling, and kept in-frame beta chains. CDR3 protein sequences are deduplicated, and each keeps its most common genes and DNA. A total of about 500,000 distinct CDR3 sequences appear in this sample, about an eighth of them only once. Together, the top ten hold 14% of the sample. The CDR3 holds 15 amino acids from the cysteine to the phenylalanine. CDR3 DNA only is kept here, 45 bases in frame from base 1. CDR1 and CDR2, looked up from the germline V gene (reference sequence), are DFQATT and SNEGSKA. Trimming takes 6 bases from V and 0 bases from J, and the germline ends sit 15 bases apart.

The treatment or condition label here, explained by the study, means: allogeneic hematopoietic cell transplantation with graft depleted of TCRalphabeta T cells and CD19 B cells. TCRalphabeta/CD19-depleted allogeneic hematopoietic cell grafts were given to the transplant recipients, all of whom were children. These data belong to a study of T-cell reconstitution after alpha-beta-depleted transplantation in children (dated by TCRdb to about 2016). Some background on the complete study: The study quantitatively tracked T-cell immune reconstitution after TCRalphabeta/CD19-depleted allogeneic hematopoietic cell transplantation in children using TCR repertoire profiling.

What the authors observed across the whole study: The apparently early alphabetaT-cell count recovery about two months after transplant was reportedly dependent on only several hundred rapidly expanded clones derived from non-depleted graft cells. In some patients, the high TCRbeta diversity seen at day 60 was put down to recipient T cells and intrathymic progenitors that had survived conditioning. The frequencies of hyperexpanded clones fell over the following months, and after one year, T-cell counts and TCRbeta diversity were mostly attributed to newly produced T cells.

The sample consisted of PBMCs, mostly from graft donor cells, taken 180 days after TCRalphabeta/CD19-depleted stem cell transplant. This sequence was found in a female patient younger than 10 who had a stem cell transplant for aplastic anemia, so the T cells may come from the graft donor. The sequence links TRBV20-1 to TRBJ1-5; no D gene call is confident. The CDR3 region: CSAGRGFSSNQPQHF. DNA sequence: TGCAGTGCCGGGAGAGGTTTTTCTAGCAATCAGCCCCAGCATTTT.